This is a list of T cell receptor beta chains from one sample in a study of cytomegalovirus exposure and HLA in healthy donors. Clones were read by immunoSEQ multiplex PCR, and TCRdb kept only the in-frame ones, dropping some. The repertoire includes 100,000 or so clones, more than 65% of them detected once, and about 4.5% sits in the top ten. Source material: PBMCs. The receptors were gathered from a woman under 30 in good health and CMV-seropositive. CDR3s include the opening cysteine and the closing phenylalanine or tryptophan. The order of the fields is D gene, V gene, clone size, J gene, CDR3 protein, CDR3 DNA. D genes are given only for firm matches. Not every row has a clone size; where given, it reads once, few, many or a size class.

NA	TRBV28	NA	TRBJ2-5	CASSSETQYF	TGTGCCAGCAGTTCTGAGACCCAGTACTTC
NA	TRBV10-3	NA	TRBJ2-3	CAISDSAGTDTQYF	TGTGCCATCAGTGATTCTGCGGGGACAGATACGCAGTATTTT
NA	TRBV7-3	NA	TRBJ1-1	CASSLQGAVGDTEAFF	TGTGCCAGCAGCCTTCAAGGGGCAGTAGGGGACACTGAAGCTTTCTTT
NA	TRBV18	NA	TRBJ2-1	CASSPRQDYNEQFF	TGTGCCAGCTCACCACGCCAGGACTACAATGAGCAGTTCTTC
NA	TRBV6-5	NA	TRBJ1-2	CASSYSVNGAYGYTF	TGTGCCAGCAGTTACTCGGTCAACGGAGCCTATGGCTACACCTTC
TRBD1	TRBV28	NA	TRBJ2-7	CASSRQGLYF	TGTGCCAGCAGCCGACAGGGCTTGTACTTC
TRBD1	TRBV28	NA	TRBJ1-5	CASRRGQGVSNQPQHF	TGTGCCAGCAGAAGGGGACAGGGAGTAAGCAATCAGCCCCAGCATTTT
NA	TRBV27	NA	TRBJ2-1	CASSTSPFHEQFF	TGTGCCAGCAGTACTAGTCCGTTCCATGAGCAGTTCTTC
TRBD2	TRBV5-1	NA	TRBJ2-7	CASSGSLAGEIYEQYF	TGCGCCAGCAGCGGGTCCCTAGCGGGAGAGATCTACGAGCAGTACTTC
NA	TRBV11-2	NA	TRBJ2-6	CASSLVGGSGANVLTF	TGTGCCAGCAGCTTAGTGGGGGGATCCGGGGCCAACGTCCTGACTTTC
TRBD1	TRBV4-3	NA	TRBJ1-2	CASSPGDRDYGYTF	TGCGCCAGCAGCCCAGGGGACAGGGACTATGGCTACACCTTC
TRBD1	TRBV6-1	NA	TRBJ1-5	CASMAGGGNQPQHF	TGTGCCAGCATGGCAGGGGGCGGCAATCAGCCCCAGCATTTT
NA	TRBV27	once	TRBJ1-1	CASSLSTVATEAFF	TGTGCCAGCAGTTTATCCACAGTCGCTACTGAAGCTTTCTTT
TRBD1	TRBV19	NA	TRBJ1-5	CASSTNRGQPQHF	TGTGCCAGTAGTACAAACAGGGGCCAGCCCCAGCATTTT
TRBD2	TRBV19	few	TRBJ2-7	CASSLDHGTSTYEQYF	TGTGCCAGTAGCTTGGATCACGGGACTAGCACCTACGAGCAGTACTTC
NA	TRBV19	few	TRBJ2-7	CATREGEPSYEQYF	TGTGCCACCCGAGAGGGGGAGCCCTCCTACGAGCAGTACTTC
TRBD1	TRBV6-5	NA	TRBJ1-2	CASTTRQGGYGYTF	TGTGCCAGCACCACTAGACAGGGAGGCTATGGCTACACCTTC
NA	TRBV5-1	once	TRBJ1-1	CASSLGGQGTEAFF	TGCGCCAGCAGCTTGGGGGGGCAGGGCACTGAAGCTTTCTTT
TRBD1	TRBV19	NA	TRBJ1-5	CASSTDRGGGNQPQHF	TGTGCCAGTAGTACCGACAGGGGTGGAGGCAATCAGCCCCAGCATTTT
TRBD1	TRBV18	NA	TRBJ2-5	CASTGQGGSTETQYF	TGTGCCAGCACCGGACAGGGAGGATCAACAGAGACCCAGTACTTC
TRBD2	TRBV28	NA	TRBJ2-5	CASSLGGVETQYF	TGTGCCAGCAGTTTGGGGGGGGTCGAGACCCAGTACTTC
TRBD2	TRBV16	NA	TRBJ2-3	CASSQSFLLAGNTDTQYF	TGTGCCAGCAGCCAATCATTTTTACTAGCGGGGAACACAGATACGCAGTATTTT
TRBD1	TRBV28	NA	TRBJ1-1	CASSLTPTGVAFF	TGTGCCAGCAGTTTAACCCCGACAGGGGTGGCTTTCTTT
NA	TRBV10-3	few	TRBJ1-2	CAIKQGPQDGYTF	TGTGCCATCAAGCAGGGCCCCCAGGATGGCTACACCTTC
NA	TRBV27	NA	TRBJ2-7	CASSPLPGVRSYEQYF	TGTGCCAGCAGTCCCCTCCCGGGGGTACGCTCCTACGAGCAGTACTTC
TRBD2	TRBV4-3	NA	TRBJ2-4	CASSHQWTSGTGAKNIQYF	TGCGCCAGCAGCCACCAATGGACTAGCGGGACTGGAGCCAAAAACATTCAGTACTTC
NA	TRBV7-9	NA	TRBJ2-1	CASSLTGEVNEQFF	TGTGCCAGCAGCTTAACAGGGGAGGTCAATGAGCAGTTCTTC
NA	TRBV19	NA	TRBJ2-5	CASSIVLKQETQYF	TGTGCCAGTAGTATAGTCCTAAAACAAGAGACCCAGTACTTC
NA	TRBV30	NA	TRBJ1-2	CAWSEGGDGYTF	TGTGCCTGGAGCGAGGGGGGGGATGGCTACACCTTC
NA	TRBV20-1	few	TRBJ2-7	CSATAYEQYF	TGCAGTGCTACTGCCTACGAGCAGTACTTC
TRBD1	TRBV5-5	once	TRBJ2-7	CASSLSPGQTYEQYF	TGTGCCAGCAGCTTATCCCCGGGACAGACCTACGAGCAGTACTTC
NA	TRBV27	NA	TRBJ2-1	CASSLDFNEQFF	TGTGCCAGCAGTTTAGACTTTAATGAGCAGTTCTTC